The sequence of this TCR beta chain was determined in a study of cytomegalovirus exposure and HLA in healthy donors. Findings and limits, study-wide: Because they were indistinguishable, some V segments, including TRBV6-2 and TRBV6-3, were excluded.

As regards this clone: Antigen specificity is unknown.

Germline V gene lookup returns CDR1 MNHEY and CDR2 SVGAGI. V was pared by 6 bases and J by 10 bases, with 14 bases of the junction left unmatched. The CDR3 length is 14 residues. With 60 Vbeta and 13 Jbeta primers, the PCR was carried out. This table comes from immunoSEQ multiplex PCR, and its TCRdb copy is limited to in-frame clones, with some not included. The repertoire holds under 150,000 clones, approximately 80% seen once, with 4% to 4.5% in the top ten. Sequenced sample: PBMCs. The J gene is TRBJ1-2, the V gene TRBV6-5; 7 nucleotides line up with TRBD1. The TCR sequence derives from a woman aged 40 to 50 in good health and CMV-seronegative. CDR3 residues: CASREQGRLTDYTF. DNA of the CDR3: TGTGCCAGCAGGGAACAGGGGAGGTTGACTGACTACACCTTC.